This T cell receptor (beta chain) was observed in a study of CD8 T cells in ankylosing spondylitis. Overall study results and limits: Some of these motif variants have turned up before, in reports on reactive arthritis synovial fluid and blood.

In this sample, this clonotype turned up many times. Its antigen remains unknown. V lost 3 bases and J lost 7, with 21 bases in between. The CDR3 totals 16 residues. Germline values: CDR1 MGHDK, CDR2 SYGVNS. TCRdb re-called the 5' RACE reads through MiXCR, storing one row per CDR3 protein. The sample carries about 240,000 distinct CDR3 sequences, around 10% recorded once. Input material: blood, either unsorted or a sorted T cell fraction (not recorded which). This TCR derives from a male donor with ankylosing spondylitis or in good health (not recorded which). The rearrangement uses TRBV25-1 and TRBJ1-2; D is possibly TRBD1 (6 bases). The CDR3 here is CASSDSGTRGASGYTF. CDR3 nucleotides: TGTGCCAGCAGTGATTCCGGGACCAGGGGAGCATCTGGCTACACCTTC.